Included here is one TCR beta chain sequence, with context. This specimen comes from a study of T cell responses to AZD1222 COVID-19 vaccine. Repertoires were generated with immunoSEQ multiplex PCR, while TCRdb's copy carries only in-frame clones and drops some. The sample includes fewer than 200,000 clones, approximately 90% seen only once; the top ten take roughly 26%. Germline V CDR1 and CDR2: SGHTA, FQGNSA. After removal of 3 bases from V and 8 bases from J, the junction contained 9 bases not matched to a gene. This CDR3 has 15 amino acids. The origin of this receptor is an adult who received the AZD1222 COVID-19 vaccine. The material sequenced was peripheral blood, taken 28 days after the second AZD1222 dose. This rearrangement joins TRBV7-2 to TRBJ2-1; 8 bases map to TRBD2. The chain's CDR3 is CASSFTGTSADEQFF. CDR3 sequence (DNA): TGTGCCAGCAGCTTTACCGGGACTAGTGCGGATGAGCAGTTCTTC.